This TCR beta chain was observed in a study of cytomegalovirus exposure and HLA in healthy donors. Primers: 60 Vbeta forward and 13 Jbeta reverse. Clones were sequenced by immunoSEQ multiplex PCR, and TCRdb holds only the in-frame ones, with some missing. Among about 91,000 clones listed, 60% to 65% were seen once. CDR1 and CDR2 (germline): GTSNPN, SVGIG (reference sequence). The CDR3 is 14 residues long. V was clipped by 4 bases and J by 2 bases; unmatched bases: 5. The receptor comes from a human donor in good health. The specimen was PBMCs. The chain joins TRBV30 to TRBJ2-3, with 8 bases lining up with TRBD1. In DNA, the CDR3 is TGTGCCTGGATGAGGACAGGGACCACAGATACGCAGTATTTT. It encodes CAWMRTGTTDTQYF.